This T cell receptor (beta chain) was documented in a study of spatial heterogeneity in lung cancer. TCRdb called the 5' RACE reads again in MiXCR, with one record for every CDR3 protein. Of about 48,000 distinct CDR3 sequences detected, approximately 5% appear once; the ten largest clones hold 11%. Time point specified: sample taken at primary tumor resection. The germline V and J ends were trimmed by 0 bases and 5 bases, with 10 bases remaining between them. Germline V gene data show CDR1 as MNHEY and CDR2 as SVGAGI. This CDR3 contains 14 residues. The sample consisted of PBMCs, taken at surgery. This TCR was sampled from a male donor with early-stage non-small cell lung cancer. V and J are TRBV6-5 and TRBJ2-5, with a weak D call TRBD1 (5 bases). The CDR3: CASSYSKGMETQYF. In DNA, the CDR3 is TGTGCCAGCAGTTACTCGAAGGGGATGGAGACCCAGTACTTC.